This T cell receptor (beta chain) was documented in a study of regulatory T cells in long-lasting Graves disease. Broader study findings: The number of shared public clonotypes was higher in persistent patients (fewer than 3,000) than new patients (roughly 970).

This CDR3 region has 13 residues. Unmatched junction bases numbered 3, after V lost 4 bases and J lost 4 bases. Germline V gene sequence: CDR1 GTSNPN, CDR2 SVGIG (reference sequence). Time point specified: persistent/refractory GD, antithyroid drugs over 5 years with positive TRAb. PBMC RNA was the source of the TCR library. In its sample, this clonotype was seen a few times. Antigen unknown. Combining iRepertoire HTBI primers with Arm-PCR of CDR3 regions, the authors built TCR beta libraries. TCRdb reprocessed the multiplex PCR reads via MiXCR and lists one record per CDR3 protein. The sample records around 460,000 distinct CDR3 sequences, about 20% being singletons.

The V and J genes are TRBV30 and TRBJ1-5, with 8 bases lining up with TRBD1. Source: peripheral blood mononuclear cells (PBMCs), taken when the disease was refractory, from a patient treated with antithyroid drugs. This TCR derives from a female donor with Graves disease. This chain's CDR3 is CAWKNRGNQPQHF. CDR3 coding DNA: TGTGCCTGGAAGAACAGGGGGAATCAGCCCCAGCATTTT.